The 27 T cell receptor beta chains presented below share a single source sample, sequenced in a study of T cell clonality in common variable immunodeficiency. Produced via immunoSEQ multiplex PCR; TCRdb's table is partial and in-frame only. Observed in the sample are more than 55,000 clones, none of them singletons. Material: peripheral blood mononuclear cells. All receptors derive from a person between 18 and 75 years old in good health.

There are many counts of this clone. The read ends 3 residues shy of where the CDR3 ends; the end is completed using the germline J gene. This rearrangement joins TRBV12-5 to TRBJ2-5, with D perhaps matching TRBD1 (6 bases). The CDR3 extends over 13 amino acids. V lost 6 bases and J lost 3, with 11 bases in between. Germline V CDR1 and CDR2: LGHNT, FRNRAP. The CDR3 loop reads CASGWDIEETQYF. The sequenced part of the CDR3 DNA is TGTGCTAGTGGCTGGGACATCGAAGAGACC.

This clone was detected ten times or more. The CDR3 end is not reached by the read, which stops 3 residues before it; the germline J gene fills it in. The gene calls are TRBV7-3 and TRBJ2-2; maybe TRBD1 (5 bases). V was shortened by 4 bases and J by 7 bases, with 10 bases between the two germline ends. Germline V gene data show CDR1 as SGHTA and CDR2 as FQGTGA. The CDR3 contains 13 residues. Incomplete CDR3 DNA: TGTGCCAGCAGCTCCTCAGGGTACGGGGAG. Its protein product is CASSSSGYGE. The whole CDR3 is CASSSSGYGELFF. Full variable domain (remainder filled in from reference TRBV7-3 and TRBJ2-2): GAGVSQTPSNKVTEKGKYVELRCDPISGHTALYWYRQSLGQGPEFLIYFQGTGAADDSGLPNDRFFAVRPEGSVSTLKIQRTERGDSAVYLCASSSSGYGELFFGEGSRLTVL.

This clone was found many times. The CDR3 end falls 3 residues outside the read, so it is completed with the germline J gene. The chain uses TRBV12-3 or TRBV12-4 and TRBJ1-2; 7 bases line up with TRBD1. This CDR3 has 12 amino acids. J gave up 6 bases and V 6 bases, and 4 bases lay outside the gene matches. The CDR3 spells CASSQGENGYTF. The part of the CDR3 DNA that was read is TGTGCCAGCAGCCAGGGGGAAAATGGC.

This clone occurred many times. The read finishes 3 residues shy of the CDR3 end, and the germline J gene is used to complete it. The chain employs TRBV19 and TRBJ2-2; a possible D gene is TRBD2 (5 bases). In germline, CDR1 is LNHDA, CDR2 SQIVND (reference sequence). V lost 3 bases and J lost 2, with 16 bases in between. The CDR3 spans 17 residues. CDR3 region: CASSIPHASLNTGELFF. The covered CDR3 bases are TGTGCCAGTAGTATCCCACACGCTAGCCTAAACACCGGGGAG. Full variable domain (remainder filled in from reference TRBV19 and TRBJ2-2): DGGITQSPKYLFRKEGQNVTLSCEQNLNHDAMYWYRQDPGQGLRLIYYSQIVNDFQKGDIAEGYSVSREKKESFPLTVTSAQKNPTAFYLCASSIPHASLNTGELFFGEGSRLTVL.

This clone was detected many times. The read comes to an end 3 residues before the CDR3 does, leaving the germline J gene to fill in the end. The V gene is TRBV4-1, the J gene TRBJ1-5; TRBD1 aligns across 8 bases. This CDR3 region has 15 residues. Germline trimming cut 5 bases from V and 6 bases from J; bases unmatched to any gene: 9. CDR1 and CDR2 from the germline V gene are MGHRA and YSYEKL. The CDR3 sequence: CASSDTDRVSQPQHF. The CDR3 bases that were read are TGCGCCAGCAGCGATACGGACAGGGTAAGTCAGCCC.

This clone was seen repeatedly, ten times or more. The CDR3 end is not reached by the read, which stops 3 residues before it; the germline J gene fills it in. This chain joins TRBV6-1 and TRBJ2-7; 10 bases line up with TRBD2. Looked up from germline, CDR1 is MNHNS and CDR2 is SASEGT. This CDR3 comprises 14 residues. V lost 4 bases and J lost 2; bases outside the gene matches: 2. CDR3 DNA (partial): TGTGCCAGCAGTGGGACTAGCGGACCCTACGAG. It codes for CASSGTSGPYE. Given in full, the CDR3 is CASSGTSGPYEQYF.

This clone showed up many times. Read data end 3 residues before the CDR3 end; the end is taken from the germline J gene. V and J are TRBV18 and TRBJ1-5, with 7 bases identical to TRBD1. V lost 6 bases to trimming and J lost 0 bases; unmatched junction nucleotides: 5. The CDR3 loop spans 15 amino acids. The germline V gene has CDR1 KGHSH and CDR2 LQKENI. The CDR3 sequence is CASSLDRASNQPQHF. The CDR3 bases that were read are TGTGCCAGCTCTCTAGACAGGGCTAGCAATCAGCCC.

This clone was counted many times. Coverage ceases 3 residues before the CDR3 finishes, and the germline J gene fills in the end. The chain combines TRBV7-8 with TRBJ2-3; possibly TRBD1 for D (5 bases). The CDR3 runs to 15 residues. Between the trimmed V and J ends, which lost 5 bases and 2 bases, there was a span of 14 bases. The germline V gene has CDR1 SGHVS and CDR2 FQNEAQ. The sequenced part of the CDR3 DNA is TGTGCCAGCAGCGAGCTAACAGGAGTCACAGATACG. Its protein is CASSELTGVTDT. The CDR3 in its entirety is CASSELTGVTDTQYF.

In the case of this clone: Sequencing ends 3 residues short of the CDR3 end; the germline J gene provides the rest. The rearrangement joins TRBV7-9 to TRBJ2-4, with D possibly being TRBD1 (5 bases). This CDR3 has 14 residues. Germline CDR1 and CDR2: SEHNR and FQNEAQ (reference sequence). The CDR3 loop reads CASSLGQPGEGQYF. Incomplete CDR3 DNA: TGTGCCAGCAGCTTGGGGCAGCCCGGCGAAGGT.

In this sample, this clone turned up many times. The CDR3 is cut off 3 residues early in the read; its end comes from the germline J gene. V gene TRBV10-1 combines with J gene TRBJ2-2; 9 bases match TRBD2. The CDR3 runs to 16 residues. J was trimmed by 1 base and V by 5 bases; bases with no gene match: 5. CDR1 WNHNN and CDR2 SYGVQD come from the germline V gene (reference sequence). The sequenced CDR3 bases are TGCGCCAGCAGTCCGGGACTAGCCTTGAACACCGGGGAG. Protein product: CASSPGLALNTGE. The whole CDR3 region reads CASSPGLALNTGELFF.

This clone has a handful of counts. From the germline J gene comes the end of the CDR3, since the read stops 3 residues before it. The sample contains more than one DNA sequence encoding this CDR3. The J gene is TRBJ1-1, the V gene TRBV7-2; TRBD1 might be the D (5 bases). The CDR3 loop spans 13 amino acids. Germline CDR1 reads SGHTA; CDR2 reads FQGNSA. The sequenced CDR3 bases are TGTGCCAGCAGCTCATTCATAGCGGGGGGG. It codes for CASSSFIAGG. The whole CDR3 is CASSSFIAGGAFF.

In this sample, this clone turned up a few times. This CDR3 reads CASTGVGQGETQYF. The covered CDR3 bases are TGTGCCAGCACAGGGGTTGGACAGGGAGAGACG. The chain carries TRBV2 and TRBJ2-3, with 8 bases fitting TRBD1. The observed sequence ends 3 residues before the CDR3 terminus, with the missing tail filled in from the germline J gene. CDR1 is SNHLY, CDR2 FYNNEI, per germline. The CDR3 loop spans 14 amino acids.

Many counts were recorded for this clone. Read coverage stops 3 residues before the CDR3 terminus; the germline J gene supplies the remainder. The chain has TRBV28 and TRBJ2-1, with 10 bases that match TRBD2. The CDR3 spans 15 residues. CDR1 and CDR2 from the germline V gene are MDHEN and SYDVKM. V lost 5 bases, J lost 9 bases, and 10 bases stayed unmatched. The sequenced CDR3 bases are TGTGCCAGCAGTCGACGACTAGCGGGTGGGAGTGAG. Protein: CASSRRLAGGSE. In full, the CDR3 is CASSRRLAGGSEQFF.

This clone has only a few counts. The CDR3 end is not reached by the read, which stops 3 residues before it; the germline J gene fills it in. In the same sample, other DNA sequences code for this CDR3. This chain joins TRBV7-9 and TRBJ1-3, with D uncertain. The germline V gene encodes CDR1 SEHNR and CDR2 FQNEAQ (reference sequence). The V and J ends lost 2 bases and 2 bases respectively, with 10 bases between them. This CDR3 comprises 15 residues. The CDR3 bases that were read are TGTGCCAGCAGCTTAAACGGGGAGCCTGGAAACACC. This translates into CASSLNGEPGNT. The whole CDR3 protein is CASSLNGEPGNTIYF.

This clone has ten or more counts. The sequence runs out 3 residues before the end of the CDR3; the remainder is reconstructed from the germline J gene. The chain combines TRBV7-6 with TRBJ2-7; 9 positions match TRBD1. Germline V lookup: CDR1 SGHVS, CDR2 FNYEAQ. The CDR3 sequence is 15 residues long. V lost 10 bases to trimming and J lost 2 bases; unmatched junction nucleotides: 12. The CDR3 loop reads CATSSATGGTYEQYF. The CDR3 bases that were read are TGTGCCACCTCTTCGGCGACAGGGGGGACCTACGAG.

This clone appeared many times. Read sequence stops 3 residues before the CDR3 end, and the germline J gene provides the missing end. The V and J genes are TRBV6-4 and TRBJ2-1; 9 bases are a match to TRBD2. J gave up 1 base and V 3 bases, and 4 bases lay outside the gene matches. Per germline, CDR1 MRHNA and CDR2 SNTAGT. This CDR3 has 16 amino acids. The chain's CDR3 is CASSDGLAGSYNEQFF. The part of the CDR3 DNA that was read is TGTGCCAGCAGTGATGGTCTAGCGGGGTCCTACAATGAG.

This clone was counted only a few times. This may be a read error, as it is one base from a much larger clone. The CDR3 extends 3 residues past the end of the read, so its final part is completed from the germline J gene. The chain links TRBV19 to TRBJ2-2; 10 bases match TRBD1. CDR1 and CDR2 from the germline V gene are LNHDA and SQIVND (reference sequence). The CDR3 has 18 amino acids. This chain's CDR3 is CASSIDRGRGTGANVLFF. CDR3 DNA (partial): TGTGCCAGTAGTATTGACAGGGGGCGTGGTACTGGGGCCAACGTG.

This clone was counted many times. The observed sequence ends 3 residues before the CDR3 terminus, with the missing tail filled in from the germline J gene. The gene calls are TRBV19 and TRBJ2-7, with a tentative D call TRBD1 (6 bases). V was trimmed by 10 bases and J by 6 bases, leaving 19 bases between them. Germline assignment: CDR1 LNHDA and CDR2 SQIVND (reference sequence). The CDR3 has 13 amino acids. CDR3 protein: CATSGTTSGEQYF. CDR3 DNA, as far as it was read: TGTGCCACCTCCGGGACAACTTCCGGCGAG. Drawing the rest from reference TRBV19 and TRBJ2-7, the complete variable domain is DGGITQSPKYLFRKEGQNVTLSCEQNLNHDAMYWYRQDPGQGLRLIYYSQIVNDFQKGDIAEGYSVSREKKESFPLTVTSAQKNPTAFYLCATSGTTSGEQYFGPGTRLTVT.

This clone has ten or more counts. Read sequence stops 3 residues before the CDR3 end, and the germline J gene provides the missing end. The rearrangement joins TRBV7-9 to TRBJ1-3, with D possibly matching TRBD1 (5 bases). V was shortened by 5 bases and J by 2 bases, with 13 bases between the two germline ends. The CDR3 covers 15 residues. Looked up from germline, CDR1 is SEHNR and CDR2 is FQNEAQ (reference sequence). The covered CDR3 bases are TGTGCCAGCAGCCCAGGGTTATATACTGGAAACACC. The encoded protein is CASSPGLYTGNT. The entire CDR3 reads CASSPGLYTGNTIYF. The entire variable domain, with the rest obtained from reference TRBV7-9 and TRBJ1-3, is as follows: DTGVSQNPRHKITKRGQNVTFRCDPISEHNRLYWYRQTLGQGPEFLTYFQNEAQLEKSRLLSDRFSAERPKGSFSTLEIQRTEQGDSAMYLCASSPGLYTGNTIYFGEGSWLTVV.

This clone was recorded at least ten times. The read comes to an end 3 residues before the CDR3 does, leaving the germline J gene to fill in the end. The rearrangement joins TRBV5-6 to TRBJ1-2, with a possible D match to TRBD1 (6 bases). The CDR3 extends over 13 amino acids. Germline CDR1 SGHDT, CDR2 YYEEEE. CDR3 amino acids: CASSLAGDDGYTF. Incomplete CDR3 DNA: TGTGCCAGCAGCTTGGCAGGGGATGACGGC.

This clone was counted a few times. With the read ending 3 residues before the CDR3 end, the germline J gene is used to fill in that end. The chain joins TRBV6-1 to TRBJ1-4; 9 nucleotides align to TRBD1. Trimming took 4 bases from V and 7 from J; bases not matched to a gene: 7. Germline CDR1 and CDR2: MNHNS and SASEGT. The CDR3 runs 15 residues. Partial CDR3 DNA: TGTGCCAGCAGTGGAAAACCGGGACAGGGTGAAAAA. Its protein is CASSGKPGQGEK. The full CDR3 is CASSGKPGQGEKLFF.

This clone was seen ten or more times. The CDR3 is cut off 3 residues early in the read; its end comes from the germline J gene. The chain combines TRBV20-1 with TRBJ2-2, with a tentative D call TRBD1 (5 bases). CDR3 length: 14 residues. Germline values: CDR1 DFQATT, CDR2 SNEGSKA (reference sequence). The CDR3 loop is CSVHRQILNEKLFF. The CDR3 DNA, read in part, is TGCAGTGTTCATCGACAGATCCTTAATGAAAAG.

The covered CDR3 bases are TGTGCCAGCAGCTTAGGAGTCCGGGGTACC. Translated: CASSLGVRGT. The full CDR3 sequence reads CASSLGVRGTYTF. V gene TRBV7-2 combines with J gene TRBJ1-2; D is unresolved. The CDR3 goes on 3 residues after the read ends, and that part is filled in from the germline J gene. Germline CDR1 is SGHTA and CDR2 is FQGNSA. The CDR3 is 13 residues long.

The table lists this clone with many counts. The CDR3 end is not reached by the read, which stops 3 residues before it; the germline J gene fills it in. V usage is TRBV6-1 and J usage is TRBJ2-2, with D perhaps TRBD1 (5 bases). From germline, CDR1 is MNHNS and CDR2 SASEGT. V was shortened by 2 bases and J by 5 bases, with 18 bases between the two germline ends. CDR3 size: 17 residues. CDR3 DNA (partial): TGTGCCAGCAGTGAAACGGTCAGGGAAATTAAGACCGGGGAG. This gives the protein CASSETVREIKTGE. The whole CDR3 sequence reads CASSETVREIKTGELFF.

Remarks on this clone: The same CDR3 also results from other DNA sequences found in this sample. The sequenced CDR3 bases are TGTGCCAGCAGGTCTAGCTCAGTTAACGGGGAA. Its translation is CASRSSSVNGE. The whole CDR3 sequence reads CASRSSSVNGEAFF. The V gene is TRBV7-9, the J gene TRBJ1-1; D ambiguous. The sequenced fragment ends 3 residues before the CDR3 boundary, so the rest is inferred from the germline J gene. This CDR3 is built from 14 residues. Germline CDR1 SEHNR, CDR2 FQNEAQ (reference sequence). Variable domain in full (rest from reference TRBV7-9 and TRBJ1-1): DTGVSQNPRHKITKRGQNVTFRCDPISEHNRLYWYRQTLGQGPEFLTYFQNEAQLEKSRLLSDRFSAERPKGSFSTLEIQRTEQGDSAMYLCASRSSSVNGEAFFGQGTRLTVV.

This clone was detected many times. The CDR3 spells CASSLGEASGRRHTQYF. CDR3 DNA, as far as it was read: TGCGCCAGCAGCTTGGGCGAAGCTAGCGGGAGAAGGCATACG. The chain uses TRBV5-1 and TRBJ2-3; TRBD2 matches at 10 bases. The CDR3 end falls 3 residues outside the read, so it is completed with the germline J gene. The CDR3 runs 17 residues. J was trimmed by 7 bases and V by 0 bases; bases with no gene match: 11. Looked up from germline, CDR1 is SGHRS and CDR2 is YFSETQ.

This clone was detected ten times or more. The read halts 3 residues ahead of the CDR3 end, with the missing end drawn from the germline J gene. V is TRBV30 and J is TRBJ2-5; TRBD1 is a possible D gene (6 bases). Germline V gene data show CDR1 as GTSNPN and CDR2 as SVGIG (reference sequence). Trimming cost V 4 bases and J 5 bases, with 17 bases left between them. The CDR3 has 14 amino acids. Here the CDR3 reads CAWTSGRGDETQYF. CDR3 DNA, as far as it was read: TGTGCCTGGACCAGTGGCAGGGGCGATGAGACC.